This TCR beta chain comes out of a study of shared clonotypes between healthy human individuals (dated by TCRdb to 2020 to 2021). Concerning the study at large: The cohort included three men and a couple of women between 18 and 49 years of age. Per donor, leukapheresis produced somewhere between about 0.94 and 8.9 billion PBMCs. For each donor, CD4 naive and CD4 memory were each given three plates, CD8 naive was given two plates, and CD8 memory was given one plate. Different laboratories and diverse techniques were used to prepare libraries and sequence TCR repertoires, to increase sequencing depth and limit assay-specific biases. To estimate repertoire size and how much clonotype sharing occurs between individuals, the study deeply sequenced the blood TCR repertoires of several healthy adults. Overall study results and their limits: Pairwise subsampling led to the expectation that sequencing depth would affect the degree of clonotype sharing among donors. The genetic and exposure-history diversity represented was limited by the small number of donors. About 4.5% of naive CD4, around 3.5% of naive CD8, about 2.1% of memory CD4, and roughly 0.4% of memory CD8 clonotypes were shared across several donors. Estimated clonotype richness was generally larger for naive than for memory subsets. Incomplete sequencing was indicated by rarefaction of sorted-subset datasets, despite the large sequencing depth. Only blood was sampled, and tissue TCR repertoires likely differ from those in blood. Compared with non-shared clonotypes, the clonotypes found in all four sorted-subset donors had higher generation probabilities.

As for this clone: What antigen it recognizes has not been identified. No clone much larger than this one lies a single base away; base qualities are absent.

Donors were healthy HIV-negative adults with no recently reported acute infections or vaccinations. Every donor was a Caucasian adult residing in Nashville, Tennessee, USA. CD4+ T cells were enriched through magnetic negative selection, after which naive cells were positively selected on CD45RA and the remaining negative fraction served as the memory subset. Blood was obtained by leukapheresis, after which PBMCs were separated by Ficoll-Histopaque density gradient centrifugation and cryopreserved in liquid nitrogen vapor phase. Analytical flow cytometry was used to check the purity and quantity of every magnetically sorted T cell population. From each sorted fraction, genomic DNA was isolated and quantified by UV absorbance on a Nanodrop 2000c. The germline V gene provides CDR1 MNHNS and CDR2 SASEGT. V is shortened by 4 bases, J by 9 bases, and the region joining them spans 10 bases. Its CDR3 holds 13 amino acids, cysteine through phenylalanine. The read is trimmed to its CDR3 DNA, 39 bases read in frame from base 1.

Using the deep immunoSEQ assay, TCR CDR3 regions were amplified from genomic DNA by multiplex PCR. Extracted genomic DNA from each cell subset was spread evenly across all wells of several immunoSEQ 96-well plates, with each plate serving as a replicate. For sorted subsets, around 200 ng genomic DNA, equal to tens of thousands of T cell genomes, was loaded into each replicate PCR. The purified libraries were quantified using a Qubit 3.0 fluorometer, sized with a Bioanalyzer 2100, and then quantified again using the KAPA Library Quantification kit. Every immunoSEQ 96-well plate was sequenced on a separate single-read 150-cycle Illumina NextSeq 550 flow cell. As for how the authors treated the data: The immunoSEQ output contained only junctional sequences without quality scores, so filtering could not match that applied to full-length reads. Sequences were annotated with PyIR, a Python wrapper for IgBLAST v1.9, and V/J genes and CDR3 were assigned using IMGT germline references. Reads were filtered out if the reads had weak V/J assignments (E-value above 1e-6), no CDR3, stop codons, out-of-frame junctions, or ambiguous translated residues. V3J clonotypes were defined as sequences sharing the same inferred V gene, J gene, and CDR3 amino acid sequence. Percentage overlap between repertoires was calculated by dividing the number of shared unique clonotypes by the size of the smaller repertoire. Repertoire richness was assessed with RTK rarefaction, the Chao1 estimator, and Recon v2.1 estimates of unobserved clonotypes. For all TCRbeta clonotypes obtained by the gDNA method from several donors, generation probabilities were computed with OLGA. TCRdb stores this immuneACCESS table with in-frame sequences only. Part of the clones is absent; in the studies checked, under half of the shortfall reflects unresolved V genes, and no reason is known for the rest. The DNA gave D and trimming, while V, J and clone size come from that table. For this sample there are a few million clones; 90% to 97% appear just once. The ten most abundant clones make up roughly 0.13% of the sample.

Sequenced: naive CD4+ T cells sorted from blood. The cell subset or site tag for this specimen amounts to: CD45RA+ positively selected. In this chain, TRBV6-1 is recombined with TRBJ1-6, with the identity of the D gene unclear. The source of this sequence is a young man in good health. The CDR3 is CASSGAGISPLHF. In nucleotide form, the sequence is TGTGCCAGCAGTGGGGCAGGAATTTCACCCCTCCACTTT.